This T cell receptor (beta chain) is drawn from a study of T cells in Graves' hyperthyroidism and ophthalmopathy. Orbital computed tomography and thyroid ultrasound, together with serum TRAb and thyroxine and clinical symptoms, were used for diagnoses. PBMCs were sourced from less than 13 ml fresh peripheral blood. The source material, RNA transcripts, was used to amplify TCR beta CDR3 regions. Using the HTBI primer set, a first-round RT-PCR was run on the TCR CDR3. TCRdb used MiXCR to reprocess the multiplex PCR reads, holding one entry per CDR3 protein. This sample has a few hundred thousand distinct CDR3 sequences, with about a sixth found just once. Germline CDR1 reads LGHNA; CDR2 reads YSLEER. With 3 bases removed from V and 2 bases from J, the gap between germline ends came to 14 bases. CDR3 size: 15 residues.

The sequence was collected from a woman aged 25 to 39 with Graves' hyperthyroidism. Sequencing input: blood. This chain connects TRBV4-3 to TRBJ2-7; maybe TRBD2 (7 bases). In DNA form, the CDR3 reads TGCGCCAGCAGCCAGACTAGGGGGAGGGCCTACGAGCAGTACTTC. Translation: CASSQTRGRAYEQYF.